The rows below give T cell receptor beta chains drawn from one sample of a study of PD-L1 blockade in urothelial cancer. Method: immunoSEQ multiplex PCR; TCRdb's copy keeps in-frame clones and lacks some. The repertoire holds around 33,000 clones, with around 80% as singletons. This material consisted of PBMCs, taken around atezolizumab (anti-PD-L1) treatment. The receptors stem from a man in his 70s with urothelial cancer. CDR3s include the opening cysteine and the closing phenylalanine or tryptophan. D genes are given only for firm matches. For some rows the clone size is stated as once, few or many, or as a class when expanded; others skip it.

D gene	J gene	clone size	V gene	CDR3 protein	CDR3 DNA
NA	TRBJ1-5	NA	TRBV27	CASSLRHPKEGQPQHF	TGTGCCAGCAGTTTGAGGCACCCTAAGGAGGGTCAGCCCCAGCATTTT
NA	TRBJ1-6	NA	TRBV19	CASSIGSSGRANSPLHF	TGTGCCAGTAGTATAGGTAGCTCAGGGCGAGCGAATTCACCCCTCCACTTT
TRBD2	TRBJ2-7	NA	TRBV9	CASSVGAGGEQYF	TGTGCCAGCAGCGTAGGGGCGGGAGGTGAGCAGTACTTC
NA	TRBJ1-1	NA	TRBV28	CASSLRGNTEAFF	TGTGCCAGCAGTTTACGGGGTAACACTGAAGCTTTCTTT
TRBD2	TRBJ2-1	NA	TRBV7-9	CASSSLGRGEGFF	TGTGCCAGCAGCTCGCTAGGGCGGGGGGAAGGGTTCTTC
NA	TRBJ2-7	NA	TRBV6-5	CASSLDEVLHF	TGTGCCAGCAGCCTCGATGAGGTGCTCCACTTC
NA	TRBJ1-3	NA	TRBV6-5	CASSYGAGYSGNTIYF	TGTGCCAGCAGTTACGGGGCAGGGTATTCTGGAAACACCATATATTTT
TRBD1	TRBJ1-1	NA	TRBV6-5	CASRGGQRHTEAFF	TGTGCCAGCAGGGGGGGACAGCGGCACACTGAAGCTTTCTTT
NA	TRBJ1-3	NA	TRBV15	CATSRALTGSGNTIYF	TGTGCCACCAGCAGGGCCTTGACAGGCTCTGGAAACACCATATATTTT
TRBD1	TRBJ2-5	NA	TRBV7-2	CASSLSRDRQETQYF	TGTGCCAGCAGCTTATCCCGGGACAGGCAAGAGACCCAGTACTTC
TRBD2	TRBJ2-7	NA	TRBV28	CASRVTGLAYRNEQYF	TGTGCCAGCAGAGTCACGGGACTAGCATATCGGAACGAGCAGTACTTC
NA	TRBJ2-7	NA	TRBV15	CATSRATSRSLIRSYEQYF	TGTGCCACCAGCAGAGCCACTTCTAGATCCCTCATTCGTTCCTACGAGCAGTACTTC
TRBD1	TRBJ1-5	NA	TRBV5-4	CASSSYRDRGYQPQHF	TGTGCCAGCAGCTCATACCGGGACAGAGGCTATCAGCCCCAGCATTTT
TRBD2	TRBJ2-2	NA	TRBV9	CASSSSGLARWVDGELFF	TGTGCCAGCAGCTCGAGCGGACTAGCCCGGTGGGTGGATGGGGAGCTGTTTTTT
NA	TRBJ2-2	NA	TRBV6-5	CASSRVLGELFF	TGTGCCAGCAGCAGGGTCCTTGGGGAGCTGTTTTTT
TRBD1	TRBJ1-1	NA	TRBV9	CASSVGGTGLTKPVF	TGTGCCAGCAGCGTAGGTGGGACAGGGCTAACGAAGCCGGTCTTT
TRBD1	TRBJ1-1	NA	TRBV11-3	CASSRGQGSTEAFF	TGTGCCAGCAGCCGGGGACAGGGGAGCACTGAAGCTTTCTTT
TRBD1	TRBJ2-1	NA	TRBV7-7	CASSFSGGSEQFF	TGTGCCAGCAGCTTTTCAGGGGGCTCGGAGCAGTTCTTC
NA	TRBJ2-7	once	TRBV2	CASSEGGVGTYEQYF	TGTGCCAGCAGTGAAGGGGGGGTTGGGACCTACGAGCAGTACTTC
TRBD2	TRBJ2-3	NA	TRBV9	CASSVDASGRGGDTQYF	TGTGCCAGCAGCGTAGATGCTAGCGGGAGAGGGGGAGATACGCAGTATTTT
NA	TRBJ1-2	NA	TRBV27	CASSLWGGRGYTF	TGTGCCAGCAGTTTATGGGGGGGGCGCGGCTACACCTTC
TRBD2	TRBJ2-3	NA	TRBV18	CASSPLTREGDTQYF	TGTGCCAGCTCACCACTTACAAGGGAGGGAGATACGCAGTATTTT
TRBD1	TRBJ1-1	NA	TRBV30	CAWSAGTVGNTEAFF	TGTGCCTGGTCGGCGGGGACAGTGGGCAACACTGAAGCTTTCTTT
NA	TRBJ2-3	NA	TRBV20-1	CSTTTTDTQYF	TGCAGTACCACTACCACAGATACGCAGTATTTT
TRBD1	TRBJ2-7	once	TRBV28	CASSLLTGQGVEQYF	TGTGCCAGCAGTTTACTGACGGGACAGGGGGTCGAGCAGTACTTC
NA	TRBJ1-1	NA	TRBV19	CASSILGGDTEAFF	TGTGCCAGTAGTATCCTAGGGGGAGACACTGAAGCTTTCTTT
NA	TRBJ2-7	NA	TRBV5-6	CASSLVTSPRVSPQYF	TGTGCCAGCAGCTTGGTTACCTCCCCTCGGGTTTCTCCGCAGTACTTC
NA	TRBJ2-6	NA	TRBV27	CASSRPSSGANVLTF	TGTGCCAGCAGTCGACCTAGCTCTGGGGCCAACGTCCTGACTTTC
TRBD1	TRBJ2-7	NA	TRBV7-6	CASSHDRDNEQYF	TGTGCCAGCAGCCATGACAGGGACAACGAGCAGTACTTC
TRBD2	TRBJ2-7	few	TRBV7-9	CASSPLPGLAAYEQYF	TGTGCCAGCAGTCCACTCCCGGGACTAGCGGCTTACGAGCAGTACTTC
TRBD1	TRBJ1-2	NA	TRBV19	CASSRGTGNNYGYTF	TGTGCCAGTAGTAGAGGGACAGGGAATAACTATGGCTACACCTTC
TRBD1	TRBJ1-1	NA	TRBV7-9	CASSSGQGGDTEAFF	TGTGCCAGCAGCTCTGGACAGGGAGGGGACACTGAAGCTTTCTTT
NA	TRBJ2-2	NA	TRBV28	CASLTGGRLNTGELFF	TGTGCCAGCCTTACGGGGGGCAGACTGAACACCGGGGAGCTGTTTTTT
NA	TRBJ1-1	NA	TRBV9	CASSFRRNTEAFF	TGTGCCAGCAGCTTTCGGAGGAACACTGAAGCTTTCTTT
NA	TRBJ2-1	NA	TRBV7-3	CASSLLGGVVYNEQFF	TGTGCCAGCAGCTTATTGGGCGGGGTAGTTTACAATGAGCAGTTCTTC
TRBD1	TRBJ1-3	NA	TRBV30	CAWSGQGRSFSGNTIYF	TGTGCCTGGAGTGGACAGGGAAGGTCTTTCTCTGGAAACACCATATATTTT
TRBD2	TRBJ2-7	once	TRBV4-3	CASRRGLAGDYEQYF	TGCGCCAGCCGCCGCGGACTAGCGGGAGACTACGAGCAGTACTTC
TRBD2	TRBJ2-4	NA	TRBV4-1	CASSQLLAALGKNIQYF	TGCGCCAGCAGCCAATTACTAGCGGCACTGGGCAAAAACATTCAGTACTTC
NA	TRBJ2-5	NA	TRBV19	CASTTRGTRETQYF	TGTGCCAGTACCACACGGGGGACGAGAGAGACCCAGTACTTC
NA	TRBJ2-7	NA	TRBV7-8	CASSLEGGGHAYEQYF	TGTGCCAGCAGCTTAGAGGGAGGGGGACACGCCTACGAGCAGTACTTC
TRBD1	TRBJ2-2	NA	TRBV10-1	CASSRDRANTGELFF	TGCGCCAGCAGCCGGGACAGGGCGAACACCGGGGAGCTGTTTTTT
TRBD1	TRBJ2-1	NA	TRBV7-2	CASSPTLRQGRNNEQFF	TGTGCCAGCAGCCCCACCCTTCGACAGGGGAGGAACAATGAGCAGTTCTTC